This T cell receptor beta chain was sequenced in a study of blood T cell repertoires in COVID-19 (dated by TCRdb to 2018 to 2021). Describing the broader study: Collaborator samples came from the United States, Italy and Spain and covered acute and convalescent phases of COVID-19. The dataset comprised deeply sampled blood TCRbeta repertoires from subjects exposed to, actively infected with, or recovered from COVID-19. The samples were drawn from the first 160 participants of the ongoing ImmuneRACE study and from more than 1,000 subjects provided by 6 global collaborators. The repertoires were made available in a free public database intended to serve as a resource for research on the immune response to SARS-CoV-2. Sample metadata almost always included a de-identified subject ID, COVID-19 status, age in years and sex. The prospective study material was composed of cDNA or gDNA derived from T cells, B-cell-depleted T cells, or PBMCs. HLA class I and class II types, where available, came from metadata supplied by the sample provider rather than from assay-based typing. The investigation overall reported the following: How much clinical and demographic metadata was included differed by source and by participant, and the metadata was provided uncurated.

This clone was observed a few times. Its antigen remains unidentified. Base qualities are not recorded, but no much larger clone differs from it by a single base. The CDR3 has 15 amino acids, counting the end cysteine and phenylalanine. Solely the CDR3 DNA is kept, with 45 bases framed from the first base. The V end loses 4 bases and the J end loses 6 bases, and a stretch of 17 bases separates them. According to the germline V gene, CDR1 reads KGHDR and CDR2 reads SFDVKD. TCRbeta CDR3 regions were amplified from genomic DNA by means of the immunoSEQ Assay, a bias-controlled multiplex PCR. As for the original processing: The number of nucleated cells in each sample was estimated from the amplification of reference gene primers within the assay. Sequence reads were collapsed and filtered to measure the absolute abundance of every unique TCRbeta CDR3 rearrangement. For each sample, productive Simpson clonality was calculated as the square root of Simpson's diversity index across productive rearrangements. The table comes from immuneACCESS by way of TCRdb, which keeps in-frame sequences with V and J called. Part of the clones is missing from these tables; in studies checked, under half for an unresolved V gene and the rest for unknown reasons. V, J and clone size derive from that table, while D and trimming were established from the DNA sequence. The sample table contains over 200,000 clones; only one count was recorded for 75% to 90% of them. Around 1.8% of the sample is held by the ten biggest clonotypes.

Enrolling through a virtual design, the prospective study's participants ranged in age from about 18 to 100 years and lived across around 25 United States geographic areas. To assign participants to cohorts, the prospective study relied on clinical history that participants themselves reported in a screening survey and a study questionnaire. For ImmuneRACE Cohort 3, a participant was defined as recovered based on two consecutive negative NP/OP PCR tests, clearance by a healthcare professional, or resolution of symptoms. Mobile phlebotomists in the prospective study collected whole blood, serum and a nasopharyngeal or oropharyngeal swab from every participant. Over a 2-month period, participants in the prospective study had the option of providing additional blood draws and questionnaires. Before DNA extraction, prospective study blood samples were shipped either frozen or at room temperature.

The sample consisted of PBMCs or T cells enriched from blood (not recorded which). In this chain, TRBV24-1 is recombined with TRBJ1-2; the D gene is possibly TRBD1, with 5 bases matching. The receptor was isolated from a woman in her forties or fifties who had recovered from COVID-19. The DNA sequence follows: TGTGCCACCAGTGACCTGGGATCGGGGGAAAATGGCTACACCTTC. Its protein reads: CATSDLGSGENGYTF.